This T cell receptor (beta chain) appears in the sequencing data of a study of PD-1 blockade in mismatch repair-deficient tumors. Three pembrolizumab responders had their TCRs sequenced. Generated by immunoSEQ multiplex PCR, the TCRdb table keeps only in-frame clones and is missing some. The table has about 25,000 clones, 70% to 85% seen once; the top ten hold 2.5% to 3.5%. The CDR3 is made up of 17 amino acids. CDR1 is LNHDA and CDR2 is SQIVND in the germline V gene (reference sequence). With 0 bases clipped from V and 4 bases from J, the junction kept 9 bases outside the gene matches. The starting material was PBMCs, obtained before pembrolizumab treatment. This sequence originates from an adult with mismatch repair-deficient cancer. This chain joins TRBV19 and TRBJ2-7; 10 bases align to TRBD2. The CDR3 bases are TGTGCCAGTAGTATAGAAGTACTAGCGGGACCCTCTTACGAGCAGTACTTC. The encoded protein is CASSIEVLAGPSYEQYF. The full variable domain, its missing parts supplied by reference TRBV19 and TRBJ2-7, is DGGITQSPKYLFRKEGQNVTLSCEQNLNHDAMYWYRQDPGQGLRLIYYSQIVNDFQKGDIAEGYSVSREKKESFPLTVTSAQKNPTAFYLCASSIEVLAGPSYEQYFGPGTRLTVT.